The 22 T cell receptor beta chains listed next were all sequenced from one sample in a study of neoadjuvant anti-PD-1 for oral cavity cancer. The time point: after neoadjuvant nivolumab, at surgical resection. Sequencing was performed with immunoSEQ multiplex PCR; in TCRdb, only in-frame clones are kept and a portion is missing. The data contain 11,000 to 15,000 clones, about three quarters of them singletons. Sequenced material: PBMCs, taken after nivolumab (anti-PD-1) treatment. The receptors originated from a person aged 35-80 years with oral cavity squamous cell carcinoma.

The rearrangement uses TRBV5-1 and TRBJ2-7; 7 positions match TRBD1. This CDR3 has 15 residues. Unmatched junction bases numbered 10, after V lost 5 bases and J lost 2 bases. Looked up from germline, CDR1 is SGHRS and CDR2 is YFSETQ. CDR3 residues: CASRFRDSITYEQYF. The DNA of the CDR3 is TGCGCCAGCAGGTTCCGGGACAGCATAACCTACGAGCAGTACTTC.

The genes are TRBV5-1 and TRBJ2-1, with 10 bases identical to TRBD2. The CDR3 has 15 amino acids. V was pared by 2 bases and J by 7 bases, with 6 bases of the junction left unmatched. Germline assignment: CDR1 SGHRS and CDR2 YFSETQ. The chain's CDR3 is CASSFLAGVGNEQFF. DNA for the CDR3: TGCGCCAGCAGCTTTCTAGCGGGAGTAGGAAATGAGCAGTTCTTC.

The chain joins TRBV30 to TRBJ2-6; tentative D call: TRBD1 (6 bases). The CDR3 length is 18 residues. V gave up 3 bases and J gave up 1 base, with 19 bases separating them. Germline V gene lookup returns CDR1 GTSNPN and CDR2 SVGIG (reference sequence). The CDR3 reads CAWSPGVWPLSGANVLTF. In DNA, the CDR3 is TGTGCCTGGAGCCCAGGGGTTTGGCCCCTATCTGGGGCCAACGTCCTGACTTTC.

The sample holds a few counts of this clone. The CDR3 spells CASSLAYSRSQRSNTEAFF. The CDR3 bases are TGCGCCAGCAGCTTGGCCTACTCCAGGTCGCAGCGGTCGAACACTGAAGCTTTCTTT. The chain combines TRBV5-1 with TRBJ1-1; no reliable D call. The CDR3 sequence is 19 residues long. The V and J ends lost 0 bases and 1 base respectively, with 22 bases between them. CDR1 is SGHRS, CDR2 YFSETQ, per germline.

The V call is TRBV5-3, the J call TRBJ2-1; a possible D gene is TRBD2 (6 bases). TRBV5-3 is filed as an ORF, its function uncertain. Trimming took 5 bases from V and 1 from J, leaving 16 bases between them. This CDR3 is 16 amino acids long. The CDR3, as DNA: TGTGCCAGAAGGGACCGCCTAGCGAGTTCCTACAATGAGCAGTTCTTC. Its translation is CARRDRLASSYNEQFF.

The CDR3 reads CASSYFGIGPQYF. As DNA, the CDR3 is TGTGCCAGCAGTTACTTTGGGATCGGGCCTCAGTACTTC. The V call is TRBV6-5, the J call TRBJ2-4; D gene unclear. The V and J ends lost 1 base and 12 bases respectively, with 13 bases between them. The CDR3 consists of 13 residues. CDR1 and CDR2 (germline): MNHEY, SVGAGI.

This clone was counted only a few times. V usage is TRBV2 and J usage is TRBJ2-5; TRBD1 or TRBD2 may be the D gene (5 bases each). Trimming shortened V by 7 bases and J by 0 bases, and 15 bases separated the two germline ends. There are 15 residues in the CDR3. From germline, CDR1 is SNHLY and CDR2 FYNNEI. CDR3 in amino acids: CASKDGAEYQETQYF. CDR3 nucleotide sequence: TGTGCCAGCAAGGACGGGGCTGAATACCAAGAGACCCAGTACTTC.

The V gene is TRBV6-1, the J gene TRBJ2-1; 12 bases are a match to TRBD2. Trimming took 8 bases from V and 6 from J; bases not matched to a gene: 2. The CDR3 loop spans 13 amino acids. Germline CDR1 and CDR2: MNHNS and SASEGT. In nucleotides, the CDR3 is TGTGCCAGCCGGACTAGCGGGGCCAATGAGCAGTTCTTC. It yields the protein CASRTSGANEQFF.

In this sample, this clone turned up a few times. The chain uses TRBV19 and TRBJ1-1, with a weak D call TRBD1 (6 bases). Trimming cost V 5 bases and J 1 base, with 17 bases left between them. Per germline, CDR1 LNHDA and CDR2 SQIVND (reference sequence). There are 16 residues in the CDR3. CDR3 sequence reads: CASSSVRRGRNTEAFF. Here the CDR3 DNA reads TGTGCCAGTAGTTCTGTACGGCGGGGGCGGAACACTGAAGCTTTCTTT.

This sequence joins TRBV6-4 and TRBJ2-1, with D possibly matching TRBD2 (5 bases). CDR3 length: 13 amino acids. Per the germline V gene, CDR1 is MRHNA and CDR2 is SNTAGT. Trimming took 2 bases from V and 9 from J, leaving 11 bases between them. The CDR3 is CASSDEGEGEQFF. The CDR3 DNA reads as TGTGCCAGCAGTGACGAGGGCGAGGGTGAGCAGTTCTTC.

V and J are TRBV6-1 and TRBJ2-1; 12 nucleotides line up with TRBD2. The CDR3 extends over 15 amino acids. Germline loops: CDR1 MNHNS, CDR2 SASEGT. Trimming took 7 bases from V and 4 from J; bases not matched to a gene: 5. CDR3 protein: CASNTGTSGYNEQFF. The DNA of the CDR3 is TGTGCCAGCAACACCGGGACTAGCGGGTACAATGAGCAGTTCTTC.

V usage is TRBV15 and J usage is TRBJ1-1; no clear D gene. V lost 0 bases and J lost 0, with 11 bases in between. This CDR3 has 16 residues. The germline V gene encodes CDR1 LNHNV and CDR2 YYDKDF (reference sequence). CDR3 coding DNA: TGTGCCACCAGCAGAGAAGGCGGAGAGATGAACACTGAAGCTTTCTTT. As protein: CATSREGGEMNTEAFF.

The chain is built from TRBV29-1 and TRBJ2-5; TRBD1 matches 8 bases. Germline V gives CDR1 SQVTM, CDR2 ANQGSEA. V gave up 6 bases and J gave up 5 bases; unmatched junction bases: 14. The CDR3 covers 15 residues. CDR3 region: CSVNIGTGGIETQYF. The DNA for the CDR3 is TGCAGCGTCAATATCGGGACAGGCGGGATTGAGACCCAGTACTTC.

This chain joins TRBV6-4 and TRBJ1-1; D remains ambiguous. V gave up 6 bases and J gave up 0 bases, with 8 bases separating them. This CDR3 region has 13 residues. Germline V lookup: CDR1 MRHNA, CDR2 SNTAGT. CDR3 sequence: CASSKDLNTEAFF. The CDR3 DNA reads as TGTGCCAGCAGCAAAGACTTGAACACTGAAGCTTTCTTT.

A few counts support this clone. The genes are TRBV30 and TRBJ1-5; D gene ambiguous. Trimming cost V 4 bases and J 1 base, with 11 bases left between them. Germline lookup yields CDR1 GTSNPN and CDR2 SVGIG (reference sequence). The CDR3 runs 14 residues. CDR3 sequence reads: CAWNTQRSNQPQHF. The CDR3 DNA follows: TGTGCCTGGAATACCCAGAGAAGCAATCAGCCCCAGCATTTT.

The V call is TRBV6-1, the J call TRBJ1-2; 7 bases are a match to TRBD1. The germline CDR1 and CDR2 sequences are MNHNS and SASEGT. The J segment lost 4 bases and the V segment lost 5 bases, leaving 10 bases of the junction unmatched. This CDR3 spans 15 amino acids. The CDR3 loop reads CASSLGAGGTYGYTF. The CDR3 DNA reads TGTGCCAGCAGTCTTGGGGCAGGGGGGACCTATGGCTACACCTTC.

This clone was seen only a few times. The rearrangement uses TRBV28 and TRBJ2-5, with a weak D call TRBD2 (7 bases). Looked up from germline, CDR1 is MDHEN and CDR2 is SYDVKM. The ends were cut back, 3 bases at V and 2 bases at J, with 13 bases in the middle. The CDR3 is made up of 15 amino acids. CDR3 sequence reads: CASSLGGAMQETQYF. The CDR3 bases are TGTGCCAGCAGTTTGGGGGGGGCGATGCAAGAGACCCAGTACTTC. The whole variable domain, filled in from reference TRBV28 and TRBJ2-5, reads DVKVTQSSRYLVKRTGEKVFLECVQDMDHENMFWYRQDPGLGLRLIYFSYDVKMKEKGDIPEGYSVSREKKERFSLILESASTNQTSMYLCASSLGGAMQETQYFGPGTRLLVL.

The chain uses TRBV30 and TRBJ1-3; D is perhaps TRBD1 (6 bases). Trimming left V 4 bases short and J 0 bases short, with 13 bases between. CDR3 size: 15 residues. The germline V gene has CDR1 GTSNPN and CDR2 SVGIG (reference sequence). Here the CDR3 DNA reads TGTGCCTGGAATAGAAAAGGGGGCTCTGGAAACACCATATATTTT. Residues: CAWNRKGGSGNTIYF.

The gene calls are TRBV27 and TRBJ1-5; 9 bases are a match to TRBD1. The ends lost 5 bases at V and 4 bases at J; junction bases unmatched: 3. The CDR3 runs 14 residues. CDR1 and CDR2 (germline): MNHEY, SMNVEV (reference sequence). For the CDR3, the DNA is TGTGCCAGCAGTGGGACAGGGCCGAATCAGCCCCAGCATTTT. Protein sequence: CASSGTGPNQPQHF.

The chain employs TRBV5-1 and TRBJ2-6, with 9 positions matching TRBD1. With 3 bases clipped from V and 0 bases from J, the junction kept 7 bases outside the gene matches. Germline V gene data show CDR1 as SGHRS and CDR2 as YFSETQ. The CDR3 extends over 18 amino acids. The CDR3 DNA reads as TGCGCCAGCAGCTCAACCGGGACAGGGTTCTCTGGGGCCAACGTCCTGACTTTC. Translated, it gives CASSSTGTGFSGANVLTF.

The chain recombines TRBV6-1 with TRBJ2-3; 8 nucleotides agree with TRBD1. This CDR3 spans 14 amino acids. Germline values: CDR1 MNHNS, CDR2 SASEGT. Trimming took 7 bases from V and 0 from J; bases not matched to a gene: 3. CDR3 region: CASNRDRSTDTQYF. DNA for the CDR3: TGTGCCAGCAACCGGGACAGGAGCACAGATACGCAGTATTTT.

V and J are TRBV27 and TRBJ1-2, with 10 nucleotides matching TRBD1. V dropped 6 bases and J dropped 7; count of bases not matched to a gene: 11. Germline values: CDR1 MNHEY, CDR2 SMNVEV (reference sequence). The CDR3 sequence is 15 residues long. CDR3 nucleotide sequence: TGTGCCAGCAGCCCCCCCGGGACAGGGGAGAGTGGCTACACCTTC. Residues: CASSPPGTGESGYTF.